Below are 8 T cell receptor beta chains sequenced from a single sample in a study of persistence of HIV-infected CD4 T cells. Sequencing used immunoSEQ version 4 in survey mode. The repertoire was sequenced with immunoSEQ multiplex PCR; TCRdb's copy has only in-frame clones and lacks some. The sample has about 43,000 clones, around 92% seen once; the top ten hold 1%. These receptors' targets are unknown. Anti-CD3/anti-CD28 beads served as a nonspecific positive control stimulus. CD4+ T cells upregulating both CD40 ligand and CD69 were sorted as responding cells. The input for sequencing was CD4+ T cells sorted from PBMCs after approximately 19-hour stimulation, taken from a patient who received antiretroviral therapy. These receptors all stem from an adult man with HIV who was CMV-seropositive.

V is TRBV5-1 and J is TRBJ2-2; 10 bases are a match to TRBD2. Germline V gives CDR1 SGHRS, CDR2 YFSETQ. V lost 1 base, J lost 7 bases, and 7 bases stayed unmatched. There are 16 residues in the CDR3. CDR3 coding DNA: TGCGCCAGCAGCTTGCTAAGCGGGGGGGCCGGCGGGGAGCTGTTTTTT. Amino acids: CASSLLSGGAGGELFF.

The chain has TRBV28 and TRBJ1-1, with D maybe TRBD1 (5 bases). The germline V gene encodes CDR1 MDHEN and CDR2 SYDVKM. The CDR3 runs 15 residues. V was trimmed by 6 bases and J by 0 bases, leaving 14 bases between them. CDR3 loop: CASSLPGPLNTEAFF. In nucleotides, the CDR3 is TGTGCCAGCAGCCTACCAGGGCCGCTGAACACTGAAGCTTTCTTT.

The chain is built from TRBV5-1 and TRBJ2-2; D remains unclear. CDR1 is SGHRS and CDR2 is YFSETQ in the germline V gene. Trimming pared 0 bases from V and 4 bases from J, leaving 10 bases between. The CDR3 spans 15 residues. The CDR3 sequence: CASSLGSGVTGELFF. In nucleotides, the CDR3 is TGCGCCAGCAGCTTGGGTTCGGGTGTCACCGGGGAGCTGTTTTTT.

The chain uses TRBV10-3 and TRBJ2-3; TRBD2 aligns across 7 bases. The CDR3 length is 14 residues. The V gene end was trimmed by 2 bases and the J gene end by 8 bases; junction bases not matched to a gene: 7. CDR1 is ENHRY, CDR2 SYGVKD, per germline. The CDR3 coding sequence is TGTGCCATCAGTGAGACCCGAGGACTAGTTACGCAGTATTTT. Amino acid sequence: CAISETRGLVTQYF.

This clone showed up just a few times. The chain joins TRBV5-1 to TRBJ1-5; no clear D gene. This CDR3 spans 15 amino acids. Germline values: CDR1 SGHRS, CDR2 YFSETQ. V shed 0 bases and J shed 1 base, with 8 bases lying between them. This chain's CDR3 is CASSLGGMSNQPQHF. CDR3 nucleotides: TGCGCCAGCAGCTTGGGGGGTATGAGCAATCAGCCCCAGCATTTT.

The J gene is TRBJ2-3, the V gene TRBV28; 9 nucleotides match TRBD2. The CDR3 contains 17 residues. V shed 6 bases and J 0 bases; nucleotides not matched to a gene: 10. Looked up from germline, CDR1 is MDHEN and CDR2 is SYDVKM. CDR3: CASRFTTSGGSTDTQYF. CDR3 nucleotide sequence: TGTGCCAGCAGGTTCACGACTAGCGGTGGAAGCACAGATACGCAGTATTTT.

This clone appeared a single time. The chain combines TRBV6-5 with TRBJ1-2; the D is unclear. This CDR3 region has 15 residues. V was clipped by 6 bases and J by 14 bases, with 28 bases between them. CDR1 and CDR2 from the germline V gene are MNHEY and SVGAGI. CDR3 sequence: CASSINGAATTALTF. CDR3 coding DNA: TGTGCCAGCAGCATTAATGGAGCCGCTACAACGGCTTTGACCTTC.

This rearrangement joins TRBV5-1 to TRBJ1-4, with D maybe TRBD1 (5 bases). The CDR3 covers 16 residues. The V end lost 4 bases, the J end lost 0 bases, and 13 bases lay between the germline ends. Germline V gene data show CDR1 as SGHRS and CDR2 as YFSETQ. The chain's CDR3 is CASSTGTAATNEKLFF. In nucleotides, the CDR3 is TGCGCCAGCAGCACCGGGACCGCCGCAACTAATGAAAAACTGTTTTTT.